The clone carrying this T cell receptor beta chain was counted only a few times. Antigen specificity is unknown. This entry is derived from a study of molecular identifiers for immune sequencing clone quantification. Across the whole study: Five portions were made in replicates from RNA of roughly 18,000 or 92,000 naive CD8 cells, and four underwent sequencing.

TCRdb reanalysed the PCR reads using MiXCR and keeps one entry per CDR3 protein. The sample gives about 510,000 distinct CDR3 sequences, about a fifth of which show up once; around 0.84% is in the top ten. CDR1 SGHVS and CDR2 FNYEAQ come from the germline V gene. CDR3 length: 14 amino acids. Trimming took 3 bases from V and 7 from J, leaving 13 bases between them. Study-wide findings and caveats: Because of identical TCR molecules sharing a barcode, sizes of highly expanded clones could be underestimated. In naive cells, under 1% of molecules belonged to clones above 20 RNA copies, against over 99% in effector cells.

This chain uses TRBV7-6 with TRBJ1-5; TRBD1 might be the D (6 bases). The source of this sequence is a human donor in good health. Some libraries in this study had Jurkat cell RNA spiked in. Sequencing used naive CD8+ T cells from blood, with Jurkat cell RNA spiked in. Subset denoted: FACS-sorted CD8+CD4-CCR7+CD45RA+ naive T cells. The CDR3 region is CASSFFPGDQPQHF. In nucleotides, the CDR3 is TGTGCCAGCAGCTTTTTCCCAGGGGACCAGCCCCAGCATTTT. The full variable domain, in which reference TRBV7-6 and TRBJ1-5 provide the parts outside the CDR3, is GAGVSQSPRYKVTKRGQDVALRCDPISGHVSLYWYRQALGQGPEFLTYFNYEAQQDKSGLPNDRFSAERPEGSISTLTIQRTEQRDSAMYRCASSFFPGDQPQHFGDGTRLSIL.